The rows below give T cell receptor beta chains drawn from one sample of a study of CD8 T cells in Susac syndrome. TCRdb re-analysed the immunoSEQ multiplex PCR reads in MiXCR, keeping a single row per CDR3 protein. The sample holds approximately 170,000 distinct CDR3 sequences, 90% to 95% seen once. The sample comprised CD4+ T cells from PBMCs. Every receptor here comes from a human donor in good health. CDR3s include the opening cysteine and the closing phenylalanine or tryptophan.

j_call v_call cdr3_aa
TRBJ1-2 TRBV6-2/TRBV6-3 CASSPTENYGYTF
TRBJ1-2 TRBV5-4 CASSAGGANGYTF
TRBJ1-5 TRBV20-1 CSARQGTESNQPQHF
TRBJ2-6 TRBV7-2 CASARRTGGSGANVLTF
TRBJ2-7 TRBV10-3 CAIRDTSYEQYF
TRBJ1-1 TRBV19 CASTPPGRGTEAFF
TRBJ1-1 TRBV7-9 CASSFEGQPSGTEAFF
TRBJ2-1 TRBV7-7 CASSLGTGVQGEQFF
TRBJ2-2 TRBV2 CASRGLAGLAGELFF
TRBJ2-6 TRBV5-1 CASSLSTGANVLTF
TRBJ2-7 TRBV7-2 CASSSQGASYEQYF
TRBJ1-6 TRBV20-1 CSARDQGASSPLHF
TRBJ2-2 TRBV28 CASSHFGPSPGELFF
TRBJ1-2 TRBV2 CASTQDRAYYGYTF